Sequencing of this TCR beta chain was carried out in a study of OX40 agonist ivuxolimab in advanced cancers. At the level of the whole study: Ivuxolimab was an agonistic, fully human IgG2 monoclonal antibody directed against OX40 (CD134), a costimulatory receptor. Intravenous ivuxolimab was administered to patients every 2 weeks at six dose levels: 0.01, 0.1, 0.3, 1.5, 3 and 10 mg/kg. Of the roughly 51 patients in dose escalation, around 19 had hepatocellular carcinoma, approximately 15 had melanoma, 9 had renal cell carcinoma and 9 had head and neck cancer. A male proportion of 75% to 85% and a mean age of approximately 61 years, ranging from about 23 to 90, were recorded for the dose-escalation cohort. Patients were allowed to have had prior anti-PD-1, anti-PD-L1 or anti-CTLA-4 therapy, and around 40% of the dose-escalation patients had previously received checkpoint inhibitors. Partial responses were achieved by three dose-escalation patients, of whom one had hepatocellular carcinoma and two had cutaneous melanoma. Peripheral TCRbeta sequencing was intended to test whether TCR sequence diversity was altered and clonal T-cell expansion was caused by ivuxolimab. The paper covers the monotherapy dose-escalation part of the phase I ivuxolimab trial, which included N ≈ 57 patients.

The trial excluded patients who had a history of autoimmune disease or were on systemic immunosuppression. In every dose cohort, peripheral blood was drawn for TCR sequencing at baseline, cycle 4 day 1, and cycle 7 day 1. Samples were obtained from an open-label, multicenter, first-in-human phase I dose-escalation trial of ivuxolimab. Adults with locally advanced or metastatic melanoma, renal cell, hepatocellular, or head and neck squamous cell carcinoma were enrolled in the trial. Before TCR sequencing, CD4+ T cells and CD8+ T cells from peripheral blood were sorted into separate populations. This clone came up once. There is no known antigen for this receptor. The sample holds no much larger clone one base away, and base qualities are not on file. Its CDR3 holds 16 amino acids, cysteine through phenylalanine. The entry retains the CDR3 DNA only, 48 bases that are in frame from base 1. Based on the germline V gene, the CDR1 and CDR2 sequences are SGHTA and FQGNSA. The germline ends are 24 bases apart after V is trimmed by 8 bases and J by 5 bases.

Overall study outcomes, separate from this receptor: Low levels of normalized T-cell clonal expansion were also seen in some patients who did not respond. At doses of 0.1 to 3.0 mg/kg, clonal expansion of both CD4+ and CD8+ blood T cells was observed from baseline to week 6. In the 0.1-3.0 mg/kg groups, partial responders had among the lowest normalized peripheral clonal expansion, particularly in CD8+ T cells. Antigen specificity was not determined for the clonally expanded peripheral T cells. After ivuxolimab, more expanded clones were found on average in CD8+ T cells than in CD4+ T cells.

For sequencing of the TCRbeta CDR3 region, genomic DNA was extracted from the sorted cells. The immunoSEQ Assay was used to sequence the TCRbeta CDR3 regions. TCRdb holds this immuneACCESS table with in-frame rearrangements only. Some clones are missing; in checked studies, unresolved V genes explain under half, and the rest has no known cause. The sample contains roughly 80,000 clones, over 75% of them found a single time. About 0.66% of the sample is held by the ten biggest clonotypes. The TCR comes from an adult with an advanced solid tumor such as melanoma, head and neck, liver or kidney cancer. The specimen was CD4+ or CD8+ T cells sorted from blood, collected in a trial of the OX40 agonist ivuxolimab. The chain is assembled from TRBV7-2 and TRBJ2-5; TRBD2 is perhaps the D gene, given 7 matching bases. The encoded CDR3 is CASSGIYGGPRETQYF. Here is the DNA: TGTGCCAGCTCCGGGATTTACGGGGGGCCGCGGGAGACCCAGTACTTC.